The present entry profiles one TCR beta chain with its context. Sequenced by immunoSEQ multiplex PCR; TCRdb stores in-frame clones only, minus some. The top ten clones hold 5.5% to 6% of a sample with more than 45,000 clones, 85% to 90% of them seen once. The record originates from a study of blood T cell repertoires in COVID-19. Overall study context: Sources were T cells, B-cell-depleted T cells, or PBMCs; the material itself was cDNA or gDNA.

CDR1 is SGHTA, CDR2 FQGTGA, per germline. The CDR3 covers 15 residues. V lost 5 bases, J lost 8 bases, and 9 bases stayed unmatched. This TCR came from a woman aged 55-70 years with acute or convalescent COVID-19. The V call is TRBV7-3, the J call TRBJ2-1, with 10 bases that match TRBD2. The sample consisted of peripheral blood. The CDR3 is CASSPQRGGSHEQFF. The CDR3, as DNA: TGTGCCAGCAGCCCACAGCGGGGGGGATCCCATGAGCAGTTCTTC.